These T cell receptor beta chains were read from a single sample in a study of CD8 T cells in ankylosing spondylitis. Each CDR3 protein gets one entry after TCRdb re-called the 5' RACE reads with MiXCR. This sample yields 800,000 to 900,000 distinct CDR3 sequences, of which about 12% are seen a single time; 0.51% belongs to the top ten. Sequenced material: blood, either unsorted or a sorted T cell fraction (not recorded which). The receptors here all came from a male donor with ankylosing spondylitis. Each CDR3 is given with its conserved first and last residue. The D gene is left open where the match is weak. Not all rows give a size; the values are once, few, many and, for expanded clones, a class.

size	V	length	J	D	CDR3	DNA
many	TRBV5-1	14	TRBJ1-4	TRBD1	CASSRGQGDEKLFF	TGCGCCAGCAGCCGGGGACAGGGCGATGAAAAACTGTTTTTT
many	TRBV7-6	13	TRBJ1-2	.	CASSLANNYGYTF	TGTGCCAGCAGCTTAGCAAATAACTATGGCTACACCTTC
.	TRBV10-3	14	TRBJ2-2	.	CAISDGDLTGELFF	TGTGCCATCAGTGACGGGGATCTCACCGGGGAGCTGTTTTTT
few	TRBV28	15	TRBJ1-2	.	CASRPRRDSWTGYTF	TGTGCCAGCAGGCCTCGACGGGACTCCTGGACAGGCTACACCTTC
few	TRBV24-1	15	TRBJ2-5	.	CATSDRTAYKETQYF	TGTGCCACCAGTGACCGGACAGCCTACAAAGAGACCCAGTACTTC
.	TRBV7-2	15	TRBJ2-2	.	CASSLVSSNTGELFF	TGTGCCAGCAGCTTAGTCAGTTCCAACACCGGGGAGCTGTTTTTT
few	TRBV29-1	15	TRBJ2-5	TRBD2	CSVWASGDGQETQYF	TGCAGCGTTTGGGCTAGCGGGGACGGGCAAGAGACCCAGTACTTC
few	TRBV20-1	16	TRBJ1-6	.	CSANPPPQGYNSPLHF	TGCAGTGCTAACCCACCTCCACAGGGCTATAATTCACCCCTCCACTTT
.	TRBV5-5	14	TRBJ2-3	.	CASSRDLHTDTQYF	TGTGCCAGCAGCCGGGACTTACACACAGATACGCAGTATTTT
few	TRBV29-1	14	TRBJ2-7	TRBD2	CSVQTSGRTGEQYF	TGCAGCGTTCAGACTAGCGGGAGAACGGGGGAGCAGTACTTC
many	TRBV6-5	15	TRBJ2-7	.	CASSYRDRGEGEQYF	TGTGCCAGCAGTTACCGGGACCGGGGTGAAGGCGAGCAGTACTTC
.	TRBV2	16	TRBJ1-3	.	CASSEVQPRSGNTIYF	TGTGCCAGCAGTGAAGTACAGCCTCGCTCTGGAAACACCATATATTTT
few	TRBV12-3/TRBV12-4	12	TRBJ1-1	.	CASSRQSDRTFF	TGTGCCAGCAGTCGACAGAGCGATCGGACTTTCTTT
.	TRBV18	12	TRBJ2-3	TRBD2	CASSPSSGVQYF	TGTGCCAGCTCACCAAGTAGCGGGGTGCAGTATTTT
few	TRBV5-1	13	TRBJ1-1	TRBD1	CASSFRGEAEAFF	TGCGCCAGCAGCTTCAGGGGGGAGGCTGAAGCTTTCTTT
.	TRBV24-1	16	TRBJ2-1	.	CATSDPRGQSYNEQFF	TGTGCCACCAGTGATCCCAGGGGTCAGTCCTACAATGAGCAGTTCTTC
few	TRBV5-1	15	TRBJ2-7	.	CASSSLTGPSYEQYF	TGCGCCAGCAGCTCCTTAACGGGGCCGTCCTACGAGCAGTACTTC
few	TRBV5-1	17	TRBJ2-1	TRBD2	CASSLAPAGAYYNEQFF	TGCGCCAGCAGCTTGGCTCCAGCGGGGGCCTACTACAATGAGCAGTTCTTC
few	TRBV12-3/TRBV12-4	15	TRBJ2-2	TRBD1	CASSFRRGRGGELFF	TGTGCCAGCAGTTTTAGAAGGGGGCGAGGAGGGGAGCTGTTTTTT
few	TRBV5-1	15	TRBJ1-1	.	CASSSGHPLGTEAFF	TGCGCCAGCAGCTCGGGACACCCGTTGGGCACTGAAGCTTTCTTT
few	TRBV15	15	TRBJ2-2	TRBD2	CATSPLAGYTGELFF	TGTGCCACCAGCCCCCTAGCGGGATACACCGGGGAGCTGTTTTTT
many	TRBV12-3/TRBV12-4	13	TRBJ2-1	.	CASSPLSLNEQFF	TGTGCCAGCAGCCCTCTCTCCTTGAATGAGCAGTTCTTC
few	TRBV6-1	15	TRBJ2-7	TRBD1	CASRIRVGGQGNVYF	TGTGCCAGCAGGATACGTGTAGGCGGACAGGGGAATGTATACTTC
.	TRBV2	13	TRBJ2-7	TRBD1	CASRSDRDDEQYF	TGTGCCAGCAGGAGCGACAGGGACGACGAGCAGTACTTC
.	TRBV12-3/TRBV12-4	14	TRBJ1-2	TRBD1	CASSPFGRQGGYTF	TGTGCCAGCAGCCCTTTTGGCCGACAGGGAGGCTACACCTTC
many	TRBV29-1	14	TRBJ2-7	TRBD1	CSVRGPPTYYEQYF	TGCAGCGTTAGGGGGCCCCCAACTTACTACGAGCAGTACTTC
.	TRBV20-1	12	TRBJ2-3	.	CSARGAWDTQYF	TGCAGTGCTAGGGGGGCGTGGGATACGCAGTATTTT
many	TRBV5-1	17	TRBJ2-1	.	CASSRNTPSRSYNEQFF	TGCGCCAGCAGCCGCAATACTCCTTCCCGCTCCTACAATGAGCAGTTCTTC
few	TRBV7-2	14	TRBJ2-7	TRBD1	CASSLGTGVGEQYF	TGTGCCAGCAGCTTAGGGACAGGGGTAGGCGAGCAGTACTTC
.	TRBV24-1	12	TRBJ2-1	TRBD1	CATSDDREEQFF	TGTGCCACCAGTGATGACAGGGAAGAGCAGTTCTTC
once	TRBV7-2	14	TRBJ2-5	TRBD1	CASRRRGLWETQYF	TGTGCCAGCAGGCGAAGGGGGCTCTGGGAGACCCAGTACTTC
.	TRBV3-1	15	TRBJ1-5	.	CASRDTGRFNQPQHF	TGTGCCAGCAGGGACACAGGGAGGTTTAATCAGCCCCAGCATTTT
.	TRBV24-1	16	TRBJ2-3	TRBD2	CATSDWTSGNPDTQYF	TGTGCCACCAGTGATTGGACTAGCGGGAACCCGGATACGCAGTATTTT
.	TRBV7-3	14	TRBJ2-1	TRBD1	CASSPPDRGNEQFF	TGTGCCAGCAGCCCGCCGGACAGGGGGAATGAGCAGTTCTTC
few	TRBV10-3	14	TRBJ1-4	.	CAISEQGGEEKLFF	TGTGCCATCAGTGAACAGGGAGGAGAAGAAAAACTGTTTTTT
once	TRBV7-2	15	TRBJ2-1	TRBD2	CASSLGGLAGGWQIF	TGTGCCAGCAGCTTAGGAGGACTAGCGGGAGGGTGGCAGATCTTC
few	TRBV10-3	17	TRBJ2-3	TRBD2	CAISRTSGGLSTDTQYF	TGTGCCATCAGTCGAACTAGCGGGGGCCTAAGCACAGATACGCAGTATTTT
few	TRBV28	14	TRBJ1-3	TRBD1	CASGGGATGNTIYF	TGTGCCAGTGGAGGGGGCGCGACTGGAAACACCATATATTTT
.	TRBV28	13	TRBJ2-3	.	CASVNSGSDTQYF	TGTGCCAGCGTCAACAGCGGATCAGATACGCAGTATTTT
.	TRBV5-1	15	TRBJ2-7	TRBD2	CASSFLAGMSDEQYF	TGCGCCAGCAGCTTTCTAGCGGGAATGTCGGACGAGCAGTACTTC